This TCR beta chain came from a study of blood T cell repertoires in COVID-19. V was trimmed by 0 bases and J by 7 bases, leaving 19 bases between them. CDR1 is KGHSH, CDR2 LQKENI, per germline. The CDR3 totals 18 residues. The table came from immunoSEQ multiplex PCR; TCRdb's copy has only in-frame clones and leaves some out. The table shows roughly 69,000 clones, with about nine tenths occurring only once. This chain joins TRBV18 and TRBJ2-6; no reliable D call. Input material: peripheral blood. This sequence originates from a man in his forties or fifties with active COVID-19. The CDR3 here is CASSPPVAGFSEANVLTF. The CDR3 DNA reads TGTGCCAGCTCACCACCGGTTGCAGGCTTCTCTGAAGCCAACGTCCTGACTTTC.